These 32 T cell receptor beta chains originate from one sample sequenced in a study of shared clonotypes between healthy human individuals (dated by TCRdb to 2020 to 2022). Library preparation employed the immunoSEQ multiplex PCR assay. TCRdb obtained this table from immuneACCESS and retained in-frame rearrangements with V and J assigned. These tables miss some clones; where compared with another copy, unresolved V genes account for less than half of the shortfall, and the remainder is unexplained. Across this sample there are 550,000 to 800,000 clones, with around two thirds seen only once. Under 2% of the sample comes from the top ten. Sample: memory CD4+ T cells sorted from blood. Explained via the paper, the cell subset or site label denotes: CD45RA-negative fraction. The receptors shown here come from a woman in her 30s in good health.

The chain links TRBV21-1 to TRBJ2-5; the D call TRBD2 from the table was never checked on the DNA. TRBV21-1 is a known pseudogene. This CDR3 is built from 15 residues. DNA of the CDR3: TGTGCCAGCAGCAAAACCCGCCGCACTGAAGAGACCCAGTACTTC. Translating gives CASSKTRRTEETQYF.

As regards this clone: The sample has other DNA sequences that encode this CDR3 too. The chain is built from TRBV30 and TRBJ1-2; 11 positions match TRBD1. The CDR3 totals 14 residues. J lost 4 bases, V lost 2 bases, and 3 bases had no gene match. Germline CDR1 reads GTSNPN; CDR2 reads SVGIG (reference sequence). In DNA form, the CDR3 reads TGTGCCTGGAGTCTCGGACAGGGGGCCTATGGCTACACCTTC. Protein product: CAWSLGQGAYGYTF. The variable domain in full, completed from reference TRBV30 and TRBJ1-2, reads SQTIHQWPATLVQPVGSPLSLECTVEGTSNPNLYWYRQAAGRGLQLLFYSVGIGQISSEVPQNLSASRPQDRQFILSSKKLLLSDSGFYLCAWSLGQGAYGYTFGSGTRLTVV.

The gene calls are TRBV29-1 and TRBJ1-1; weak D call: TRBD1 (6 bases). Germline assignment: CDR1 SQVTM and CDR2 ANQGSEA. CDR3 length: 13 amino acids. V gave up 3 bases and J gave up 4 bases, with 12 bases separating them. The CDR3 spells CSVDGGQVTEAFF. Written as DNA, the CDR3 is TGCAGCGTTGATGGGGGGCAGGTCACTGAAGCTTTCTTT.

The V call is TRBV27, the J call TRBJ2-6; D call uncertain. Germline loops: CDR1 MNHEY, CDR2 SMNVEV (reference sequence). The CDR3 loop spans 14 amino acids. V was shortened by 6 bases and J by 1 base, with 7 bases between the two germline ends. Here the CDR3 reads CASRALSGANVLTF. CDR3 nucleotides: TGTGCCAGCAGAGCCCTGTCTGGGGCCAACGTCCTGACTTTC.

The chain employs TRBV5-4 and TRBJ2-3; D perhaps matches TRBD2 (5 bases). V was cut by 1 base and J by 2 bases, with 11 bases left in between. This CDR3 is 15 amino acids long. Germline assignment: CDR1 SGHNT and CDR2 YYREEE (reference sequence). The CDR3 nucleotides are TGTGCCAGCAGCTTGTCGGGGTCCGACACAGATACGCAGTATTTT. This translates into CASSLSGSDTDTQYF. Supplemented by reference TRBV5-4 and TRBJ2-3, the full variable domain reads ETGVTQSPTHLIKTRGQQVTLRCSSQSGHNTVSWYQQALGQGPQFIFQYYREEENGRGNFPPRFSGLQFPNYSSELNVNALELDDSALYLCASSLSGSDTDTQYFGPGTRLTVL.

The genes are TRBV28 and TRBJ1-4; 7 nucleotides align to TRBD1. CDR1 and CDR2 (germline): MDHEN, SYDVKM. This CDR3 is 15 amino acids long. V was clipped by 4 bases and J by 4 bases; unmatched bases: 6. CDR3 in amino acids: CASSSGGRYNEKLFF. The CDR3 bases are TGTGCCAGCAGTTCAGGGGGACGGTATAATGAAAAACTGTTTTTT. The full variable domain, with the rest looked up from reference TRBV28 and TRBJ1-4, is DVKVTQSSRYLVKRTGEKVFLECVQDMDHENMFWYRQDPGLGLRLIYFSYDVKMKEKGDIPEGYSVSREKKERFSLILESASTNQTSMYLCASSSGGRYNEKLFFGSGTQLSVL.

The genes are TRBV4-2 and TRBJ2-1, with 10 bases that match TRBD2. V was clipped by 0 bases and J by 4 bases; unmatched bases: 12. This CDR3 contains 19 residues. Germline CDR1 is LGHNA and CDR2 is YNFKEQ. Written as DNA, the CDR3 is TGTGCCAGCAGCCAAGAGCGGGCTAGCGGGAGTATTAGGTACAATGAGCAGTTCTTC. Translated, it gives CASSQERASGSIRYNEQFF.

The rearrangement uses TRBV28 and TRBJ1-5, with D perhaps matching TRBD1 (5 bases). The CDR3 length is 16 residues. CDR1 and CDR2 from the germline V gene are MDHEN and SYDVKM. V was pared by 5 bases and J by 4 bases, with 18 bases between. CDR3 sequence (DNA): TGTGCCAGCAGTCCGATTTCAGCAGGGCGGAATCAGCCCCAGCATTTT. Translation gives CASSPISAGRNQPQHF.

The chain uses TRBV9 and TRBJ2-3; TRBD2 agrees at 10 bases. There are 16 residues in the CDR3. V dropped 5 bases and J dropped 3; count of bases not matched to a gene: 9. Germline lookup yields CDR1 SGDLS and CDR2 YYNGEE. CDR3 residues: CASSTSGTYKTDTQYF. The CDR3 region has the DNA TGTGCCAGCAGTACTAGCGGGACGTATAAAACAGATACGCAGTATTTT. Filled out from reference TRBV9 and TRBJ2-3, the complete variable domain reads DSGVTQTPKHLITATGQRVTLRCSPRSGDLSVYWYQQSLDQGLQFLIQYYNGEERAKGNILERFSAQQFPDLHSELNLSSLELGDSALYFCASSTSGTYKTDTQYFGPGTRLTVL.

V is TRBV7-6 and J is TRBJ1-1; weak D call: TRBD1 (6 bases). V dropped 1 base and J dropped 0 bases, with 15 bases sitting between them. The CDR3 length is 17 residues. Germline V lookup: CDR1 SGHVS, CDR2 FNYEAQ. Here the CDR3 DNA reads TGTGCCAGCAGCTTAGTAGGGGGGCGGACTATGAACACTGAAGCTTTCTTT. Encoded protein: CASSLVGGRTMNTEAFF.

V usage is TRBV30 and J usage is TRBJ2-2; TRBD1 or TRBD2 may be the D gene (5 bases each). The CDR3 has 16 amino acids. In germline, CDR1 is GTSNPN, CDR2 SVGIG (reference sequence). The germline V and J ends were trimmed by 1 base and 1 base, with 13 bases remaining between them. The CDR3 protein is CAWSDLERGNTGELFF. CDR3 sequence (DNA): TGTGCCTGGAGTGACCTTGAGAGGGGGAACACCGGGGAGCTGTTTTTT. The complete variable domain, with remaining parts taken from reference TRBV30 and TRBJ2-2, reads SQTIHQWPATLVQPVGSPLSLECTVEGTSNPNLYWYRQAAGRGLQLLFYSVGIGQISSEVPQNLSASRPQDRQFILSSKKLLLSDSGFYLCAWSDLERGNTGELFFGEGSRLTVL.

The rearrangement uses TRBV6-1 and TRBJ1-5; D is perhaps TRBD1 (5 bases). This CDR3 contains 14 residues. Trimming removed 2 bases at V and 3 bases at J, with 8 bases between. Germline V CDR1 and CDR2: MNHNS, SASEGT. The CDR3 DNA sequence: TGTGCCAGCAGTGAACGCGGGGCCAATCAGCCCCAGCATTTT. Translating it yields CASSERGANQPQHF.

This clone was seen just once. The chain has TRBV29-1 and TRBJ2-7; 11 nucleotides line up with TRBD2. The CDR3 runs 11 residues. The V and J ends lost 4 bases and 11 bases, in that order; junction bases with no gene match: 4. Germline assignment: CDR1 SQVTM and CDR2 ANQGSEA. For the CDR3, the DNA is TGCAGCGTTGGAAATAGCGGGGGGGAGTACTTC. It encodes CSVGNSGGEYF.

The CDR3 bases are TGTGCCAGCAGTTTATCGTGGGGAGGGGAGTACGAGCAGTACTTC. Protein sequence: CASSLSWGGEYEQYF. The V gene is TRBV27, the J gene TRBJ2-7, with 7 bases identical to TRBD2. The CDR3 loop spans 15 amino acids. Per the germline V gene, CDR1 is MNHEY and CDR2 is SMNVEV (reference sequence). The V and J ends lost 0 bases and 4 bases, in that order; junction bases with no gene match: 6.

A note on this clone: Germline and junction disagree at one end, which may indicate a read error. The gene calls are TRBV19 and TRBJ2-1; D uncertain. The CDR3 runs to 8 residues. Germline lookup yields CDR1 LNHDA and CDR2 SQIVND (reference sequence). CDR3 residues: CASSLIVF. CDR3 in DNA: TGTGCCAGTAGTCTTATAGTCTTC. The entire variable domain, with the rest obtained from reference TRBV19 and TRBJ2-1, is as follows: DGGITQSPKYLFRKEGQNVTLSCEQNLNHDAMYWYRQDPGQGLRLIYYSQIVNDFQKGDIAEGYSVSREKKESFPLTVTSAQKNPTAFYLCASSLIVFGPGTRLTVL.

The V gene is TRBV27, the J gene TRBJ2-1; 8 bases match TRBD2. Trimming at V came to 3 bases and at J to 4 bases, leaving 5 bases not matched to a gene. CDR3 size: 15 residues. Germline CDR1 MNHEY, CDR2 SMNVEV (reference sequence). CDR3 bases: TGTGCCAGCAGTTTCATGACTAGCGCTTACAATGAGCAGTTCTTC. It translates to CASSFMTSAYNEQFF.

The chain combines TRBV7-9 with TRBJ1-1, with D possibly TRBD1 on 5 matching bases. The CDR3 loop spans 13 amino acids. V lost 3 bases and J lost 5, with 10 bases in between. The germline CDR1 and CDR2 sequences are SEHNR and FQNEAQ (reference sequence). CDR3 amino acids: CASSFGADTEAFF. In DNA form, the CDR3 reads TGTGCCAGCAGCTTCGGGGCCGATACTGAAGCTTTCTTT.

The genes are TRBV29-1 and TRBJ1-2, with 8 bases aligning to TRBD1. V lost 6 bases, J lost 3 bases, and 6 bases stayed unmatched. From germline, CDR1 is SQVTM and CDR2 ANQGSEA. This CDR3 comprises 13 residues. The CDR3: CSVHRGEDYGYTF. In nucleotides, the CDR3 is TGCAGCGTCCACAGGGGGGAAGACTATGGCTACACCTTC.

This chain connects TRBV28 to TRBJ1-2; D might be TRBD1 (5 bases). Germline V gene data show CDR1 as MDHEN and CDR2 as SYDVKM. V lost 5 bases and J lost 6, with 19 bases in between. The CDR3 is 15 amino acids. In DNA form, the CDR3 reads TGTGCCAGCAGTCCTATGGGCGGGGGTATGGATGGCTACACCTTC. This sequence encodes CASSPMGGGMDGYTF.

This clone was recorded only once. The genes are TRBV4-2 and TRBJ1-3, with D possibly matching TRBD1 (6 bases). Trimming cost V 2 bases and J 1 base, with 18 bases left between them. This CDR3 is 18 amino acids long. CDR1 is LGHNA and CDR2 is YNFKEQ in the germline V gene. The DNA of the CDR3 is TGTGCCAGCAGCCAATATAAAATCGGCAGGGGTTCTGGAAACACCATATATTTT. It encodes CASSQYKIGRGSGNTIYF.

This chain links TRBV29-1 with TRBJ1-4, with a tentative D call TRBD1 (5 bases). The V end lost 7 bases, the J end lost 5 bases, and 14 bases lay between the germline ends. Germline V gives CDR1 SQVTM, CDR2 ANQGSEA. The CDR3 contains 13 residues. CDR3 sequence: CSAQARVNEKLFF. CDR3 DNA: TGCAGCGCCCAGGCCAGGGTAAATGAAAAACTGTTTTTT.

The rearrangement uses TRBV19 and TRBJ2-3; 12 positions match TRBD1. The CDR3 spans 16 residues. With 6 bases clipped from V and 6 bases from J, the junction kept 10 bases outside the gene matches. Germline V CDR1 and CDR2: LNHDA, SQIVND (reference sequence). CDR3 residues: CASRLTGTGGWDTQYF. The CDR3 DNA follows: TGTGCCAGTAGGCTAACCGGGACAGGGGGCTGGGATACGCAGTATTTT.

The chain uses TRBV5-4 and TRBJ2-1; the match to TRBD2 covers 14 bases. The CDR3 consists of 16 residues. CDR1 SGHNT and CDR2 YYREEE come from the germline V gene (reference sequence). The V and J ends lost 4 bases and 2 bases, in that order; junction bases with no gene match: 2. CDR3 nucleotide sequence: TGTGCCAGCAGCGGGGGACTAGCGGGAGCCTACAATGAGCAGTTCTTC. This codes for CASSGGLAGAYNEQFF.

This clone was seen at least ten times. V gene TRBV11-3 combines with J gene TRBJ2-2; no clear D gene. This CDR3 is built from 14 residues. V lost 3 bases and J 2 bases, leaving 7 bases between the germline ends. Germline assignment: CDR1 SGHNT and CDR2 YENEEA. The CDR3 region has the DNA TGTGCCAGCAGCTTGGGCAGAAACACCGGGGAGCTGTTTTTT. Translation: CASSLGRNTGELFF.

As concerns this clone: Within the sample, other DNA sequences also encode this same CDR3. This sequence joins TRBV5-1 and TRBJ2-5, with 9 positions matching TRBD2. CDR1 SGHRS and CDR2 YFSETQ come from the germline V gene. The CDR3 sequence is 15 residues long. V lost 3 bases to trimming and J lost 2 bases; unmatched junction nucleotides: 5. The DNA for the CDR3 is TGCGCCAGCAGCTCGACTAGCGGTGCTCAAGAGACCCAGTACTTC. It codes for CASSSTSGAQETQYF.

The chain joins TRBV28 to TRBJ2-1, with TRBD2 identical over 12 bases. The CDR3 length is 17 residues. The V and J ends lost 5 bases and 2 bases, in that order; junction bases with no gene match: 7. Germline CDR1 is MDHEN and CDR2 is SYDVKM. The CDR3: CASSPPLAGGPYNEQFF. The DNA for the CDR3 is TGTGCCAGCAGTCCCCCCCTAGCGGGAGGGCCCTACAATGAGCAGTTCTTC.

As concerns this clone: Possible read error: a much larger clone is one base away. V and J are TRBV28 and TRBJ1-3; a possible D gene is TRBD1 (5 bases). The CDR3 contains 13 residues. Germline V CDR1 and CDR2: MDHEN, SYDVKM. Trimming removed 6 bases at V and 0 bases at J, with 6 bases between. The CDR3 DNA is TGTGCCAGCAGAGACAGCTCTGGAAACACCATATATTTT. Translation gives CASRDSSGNTIYF.

This clone was observed a handful of times. V usage is TRBV25-1 and J usage is TRBJ2-5; no reliable D call. Trimming cost V 2 bases and J 1 base, with 8 bases left between them. Germline CDR1 is MGHDK and CDR2 is SYGVNS. This CDR3 has 14 amino acids. The CDR3 region has the DNA TGTGCCAGCAGTGAAACTTTGGGCCAAGAGACCCAGTACTTC. The encoded protein is CASSETLGQETQYF.

The chain combines TRBV12-5 with TRBJ2-1, with TRBD2 identical over 13 bases. This CDR3 is 17 amino acids long. Germline-derived CDR1 and CDR2 are LGHNT and FRNRAP. After removal of 4 bases from V and 0 bases from J, the junction contained 3 bases not matched to a gene. The CDR3 is CASGSRTSGSSYNEQFF. CDR3 nucleotides: TGTGCTAGTGGTTCCAGGACTAGCGGGAGCTCCTACAATGAGCAGTTCTTC.

The rearrangement uses TRBV7-6 and TRBJ2-5; 11 nucleotides line up with TRBD1. V shed 3 bases, J shed 7 bases, and the junction held 7 bases outside the gene matches. This CDR3 is 15 amino acids long. CDR1 is SGHVS, CDR2 FNYEAQ, per germline. The DNA of the CDR3 is TGTGCCAGCAGCTTTGGACAGGGGGCTGGCGGGACCCAGTACTTC. Its protein product is CASSFGQGAGGTQYF.

There are many counts of this clone. The chain carries TRBV15 and TRBJ2-6; TRBD1 aligns across 7 bases. Unmatched junction bases numbered 3, after V lost 2 bases and J lost 2 bases. CDR1 is LNHNV and CDR2 is YYDKDF in the germline V gene (reference sequence). The CDR3 has 16 residues. CDR3 nucleotide sequence: TGTGCCACCAGCAGAAAACAGGGGACTGGGGCCAACGTCCTGACTTTC. It is translated as CATSRKQGTGANVLTF.

The chain uses TRBV19 and TRBJ2-5; D not certain. V was pared by 4 bases and J by 6 bases, with 6 bases between. Germline assignment: CDR1 LNHDA and CDR2 SQIVND (reference sequence). The CDR3 is 11 amino acids. The CDR3 loop reads CASSSRKTQYF. The CDR3 DNA sequence: TGTGCCAGTAGTAGTCGGAAGACCCAGTACTTC.